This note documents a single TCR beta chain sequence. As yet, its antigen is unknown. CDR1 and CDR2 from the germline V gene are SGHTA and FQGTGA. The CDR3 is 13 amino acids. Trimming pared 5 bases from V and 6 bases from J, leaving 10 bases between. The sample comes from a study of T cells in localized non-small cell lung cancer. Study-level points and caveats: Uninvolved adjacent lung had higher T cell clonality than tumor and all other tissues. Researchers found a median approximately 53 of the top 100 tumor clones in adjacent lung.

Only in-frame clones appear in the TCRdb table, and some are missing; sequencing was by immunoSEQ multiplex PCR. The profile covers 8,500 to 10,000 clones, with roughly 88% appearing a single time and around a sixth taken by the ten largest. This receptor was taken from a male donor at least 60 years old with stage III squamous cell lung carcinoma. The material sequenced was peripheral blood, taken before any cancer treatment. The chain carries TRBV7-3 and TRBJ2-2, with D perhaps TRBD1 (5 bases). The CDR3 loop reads CASSAAGPGELFF. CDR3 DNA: TGTGCCAGCAGCGCTGCAGGGCCCGGGGAGCTGTTTTTT. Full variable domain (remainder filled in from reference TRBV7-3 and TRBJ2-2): GAGVSQTPSNKVTEKGKYVELRCDPISGHTALYWYRQSLGQGPEFLIYFQGTGAADDSGLPNDRFFAVRPEGSVSTLKIQRTERGDSAVYLCASSAAGPGELFFGEGSRLTVL.